This T cell receptor beta chain is drawn from a study of blood T cell repertoires in COVID-19. Trimming took 5 bases from V and 0 from J, leaving 13 bases between them. The germline CDR1 and CDR2 sequences are SGHVS and FQNEAQ. This CDR3 region has 15 residues. Produced via immunoSEQ multiplex PCR; TCRdb's table is partial and in-frame only. The repertoire holds roughly 400,000 clones, more than 70% seen once, with approximately 1.5% in the top ten. This chain connects TRBV7-8 to TRBJ1-1; D remains unclear. This receptor was obtained from a woman aged 18-30 years who had been exposed to COVID-19. Sequenced input: PBMCs or T cells enriched from blood (not recorded which). The CDR3 DNA sequence: TGTGCCAGCAGCCCCGAGGTACTGATGAACACTGAAGCTTTCTTT. As protein: CASSPEVLMNTEAFF.